Listed below are T cell receptor beta chains from one sample, sequenced in a study of blood T cell repertoires in COVID-19. The assay was immunoSEQ multiplex PCR, and TCRdb's table has in-frame clones only and misses some. The sample shows approximately 170,000 clones, 80% to 90% of them seen only once. Sequencing was carried out using peripheral blood. Receptor source: a woman of 80 years or more with COVID-19, enrolled during active disease. The CDR3 runs from the conserved cysteine through the conserved F or W. The D gene is left open where the match is weak. Clone size is given for some rows only: seen once, a few or many times, or a class if the clone is expanded.

v_gene	abundance	j_gene	d_gene	CDR3nt	CDR3aa
TRBV7-3	-	TRBJ2-5	-	TGTGCCAGCAGCTTAGAGGGAGGGGAAGGGGGAGAGACCCAGTACTTC	CASSLEGGEGGETQYF
TRBV9	-	TRBJ2-1	TRBD2	TGTGCCAGCAGCGTAGCTGGCCAGCGGGGCTACAATGAGCAGTTCTTC	CASSVAGQRGYNEQFF
TRBV3-1/TRBV3-2	-	TRBJ2-2	TRBD1	TGTGCCAGCAGCCACAGGGGGCAGGGCGGGGAGCTGTTTTTT	CASSHRGQGGELFF
TRBV5-1	few	TRBJ2-7	-	TGCGCCAGCAGGGATCTGGACCGCGTCCGGGAAGAGCAGTACTTC	CASRDLDRVREEQYF
TRBV3-1/TRBV3-2	-	TRBJ2-3	TRBD2	TGTGCCAGCAGCCCAGGACTAGCGGCATCAGATACGCAGTATTTT	CASSPGLAASDTQYF
TRBV18	-	TRBJ2-4	-	TGTGCCAGCTCACCAGGGCAGTCGTCTGACATTCAGTACTTC	CASSPGQSSDIQYF
TRBV21-1	-	TRBJ2-3	-	TGTGCCAGCAGCAGGACAGGGGTCCCCTTCCCAGATACGCAGTATTTT	CASSRTGVPFPDTQYF
TRBV19	-	TRBJ1-5	-	TGTGCCAGTAGTTGGGGCCTTAATCAGCCCCAGCATTTT	CASSWGLNQPQHF
TRBV5-1	once	TRBJ2-7	TRBD1	TGCGCCAGCAGCACTCCGGACAGGGGGCGATGGGAGCAGTACTTC	CASSTPDRGRWEQYF
TRBV7-2	-	TRBJ1-4	TRBD1	TGTGCCAGCAGCTTAGCGGGGGCAGGGGGCACGGGTGAACTGTTTTTT	CASSLAGAGGTGELFF
TRBV4-3	-	TRBJ1-1	-	TGCGCCAGCAGCCAAGCCCCAGGGAATGTGAACACTGAAGCTTTCTTT	CASSQAPGNVNTEAFF
TRBV7-6	-	TRBJ1-4	TRBD1	TGTGCCAGCAGCCCAAACAGGGGAAGGGGTGAAAAACTGTTTTTT	CASSPNRGRGEKLFF
TRBV7-2	few	TRBJ1-1	-	TGTGCCAGCAGCTTAGGAGCGGTTGGGACTGAAGCTTTCTTT	CASSLGAVGTEAFF
TRBV5-6	-	TRBJ2-1	-	TGTGCCAGCAGCATTCTAGGAAATGAGCAGTTCTTC	CASSILGNEQFF
TRBV7-2	-	TRBJ2-1	-	TGTGCCAGCAGCTATGACAGAGCCATCAATGAGCAGTTCTTC	CASSYDRAINEQFF
TRBV2	-	TRBJ2-5	-	TGTGCCAGCCGCGCTTCCAGGGGTCGTTACCCCCCGGAGACCCAGTACTTC	CASRASRGRYPPETQYF
TRBV6-6	-	TRBJ2-3	-	TGTGCCAGCAGTTACGGAGACACAGATACGCAGTATTTT	CASSYGDTDTQYF
TRBV6-5	-	TRBJ2-7	TRBD1	TGTGCCAGCAGCCGGGACAGGGCATCCGAGCAGTACTTC	CASSRDRASEQYF
TRBV4-3	-	TRBJ1-2	-	TGCGCCAGCAGCCTCGAGGGGCGGGGGGACTATGGCTACACCTTC	CASSLEGRGDYGYTF
TRBV3-1/TRBV3-2	few	TRBJ2-1	-	TGTGCCAGCAGCCAAGGGAATCCGGGACTTCTATACAATGAGCAGTTCTTC	CASSQGNPGLLYNEQFF
TRBV9	-	TRBJ2-1	TRBD2	TGTGCCAGCAGCGTAGATGAGGGAGGGCCTGGCAATGAGCAGTTCTTC	CASSVDEGGPGNEQFF
TRBV7-3	-	TRBJ1-1	TRBD1	TGTGCCAGCAGCTGGGGACAGGAGAACACTGAAGCTTTCTTT	CASSWGQENTEAFF
TRBV7-2	-	TRBJ1-2	-	TGTGCCAGCAGGGTACAGGGCCATAACTACTATGGCTACACCTTC	CASRVQGHNYYGYTF
TRBV10-2	once	TRBJ1-5	-	TGCGCCAGCAGTGACGGCAATCAGCCCCAGCATTTT	CASSDGNQPQHF
TRBV3-1/TRBV3-2	-	TRBJ2-5	TRBD2	TGTGCCAGCAGCCAATGGGGACGGGGGGGCGAAGAGACCCAGTACTTC	CASSQWGRGGEETQYF
TRBV18	-	TRBJ1-1	-	TGTGCCAGCTCACCAGGGGGGTTTGGCACTGAAGCTTTCTTT	CASSPGGFGTEAFF
TRBV10-3	-	TRBJ2-3	-	TGTGCCATCGCCGGAGACACAGATACGCAGTATTTT	CAIAGDTDTQYF
TRBV28	-	TRBJ2-7	-	TGTGCCAGCACCCTCAGGGAATTTCACGTAGAGCAGTACTTC	CASTLREFHVEQYF
TRBV2	-	TRBJ1-6	-	TGTGCCAGCAGTGAAGCGCTTCGAGGGCTGCTTATTATATCACCCCTCCACTTT	CASSEALRGLLIISPLHF
TRBV14	-	TRBJ1-3	TRBD1	TGTGCCAGCAGCCGTCGACAGGGGCGCTCTGGAAACACCATATATTTT	CASSRRQGRSGNTIYF
TRBV7-2	-	TRBJ1-6	TRBD1	TGTGCCAGCAGCCCCCGAGGGGGCGTCGCAAATTCACCCCTCCACTTT	CASSPRGGVANSPLHF
TRBV10-1	-	TRBJ1-3	TRBD1	TGCGCCAGCAGTAGGGGACAGAGCTCTGGAAACACCATATATTTT	CASSRGQSSGNTIYF
TRBV19	-	TRBJ1-2	-	TGTGCCAGTAGGTACAGGTTCAATGGCTACACCTTC	CASRYRFNGYTF
TRBV6-5	-	TRBJ2-2	-	TGTGCCAGCAAGATAAGGAGGGTGGACACCGGGGAGCTGTTTTTT	CASKIRRVDTGELFF
TRBV6-2/TRBV6-3	-	TRBJ2-5	-	TGTGCCAGCAGTTACTCGCACCTCCAGGGATTGGAGACCCAGTACTTC	CASSYSHLQGLETQYF
TRBV19	-	TRBJ1-5	TRBD1	TGTGCCAGTACGGGACAGCCTGAATCGCCCCAGCATTTT	CASTGQPESPQHF
TRBV5-1	few	TRBJ1-1	-	TGCGCCAGCAGCTCCCCGGGTTTTAGAACTGAAGCTTTCTTT	CASSSPGFRTEAFF
TRBV28	-	TRBJ2-7	-	TGTGCCAGCAGTTCCATCTCCTACGAGCAGTACTTC	CASSSISYEQYF
TRBV30	-	TRBJ1-3	-	TGTGCCTGGAGTGTAGGGGGCTCTGGAAACACCATATATTTT	CAWSVGGSGNTIYF
TRBV1	-	TRBJ2-1	-	TGCACCAGCAGGCAATCTCCGGGGGGGCCGTATCTGTTCTTC	CTSRQSPGGPYLFF
TRBV18	once	TRBJ1-5	-	TGTGCCAGCTCACCAGGGGGGGGCAATCAGCCCCAGCATTTT	CASSPGGGNQPQHF
TRBV5-1	once	TRBJ2-3	-	TGCGCCAGCAGGGAGACTACCACAGATACGCAGTATTTT	CASRETTTDTQYF
TRBV7-8	-	TRBJ1-1	-	TGTGCCAGCAGCTCTTGGCAGGGTGAAGCTTTCTTT	CASSSWQGEAFF